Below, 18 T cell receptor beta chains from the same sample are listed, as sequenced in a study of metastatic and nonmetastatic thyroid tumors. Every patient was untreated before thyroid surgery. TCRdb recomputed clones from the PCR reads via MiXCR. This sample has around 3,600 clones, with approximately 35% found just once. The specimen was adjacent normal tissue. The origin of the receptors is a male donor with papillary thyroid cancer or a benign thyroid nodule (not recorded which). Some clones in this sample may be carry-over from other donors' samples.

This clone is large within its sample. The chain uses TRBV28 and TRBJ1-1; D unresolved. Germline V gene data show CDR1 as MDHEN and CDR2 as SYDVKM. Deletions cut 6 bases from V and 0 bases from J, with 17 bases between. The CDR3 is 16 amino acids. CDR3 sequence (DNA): TGTGCCAGCAGACGACTCCCCCAGCTGATGAACACTGAAGCTTTCTTT. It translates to CASRRLPQLMNTEAFF.

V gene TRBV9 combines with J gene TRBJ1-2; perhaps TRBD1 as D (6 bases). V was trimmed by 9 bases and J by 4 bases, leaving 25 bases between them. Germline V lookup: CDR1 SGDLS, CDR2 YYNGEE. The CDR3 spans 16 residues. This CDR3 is CANNAWGLPGAYGYTF. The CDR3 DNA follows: TGTGCCAACAACGCATGGGGTCTTCCGGGGGCCTATGGCTACACCTTC.

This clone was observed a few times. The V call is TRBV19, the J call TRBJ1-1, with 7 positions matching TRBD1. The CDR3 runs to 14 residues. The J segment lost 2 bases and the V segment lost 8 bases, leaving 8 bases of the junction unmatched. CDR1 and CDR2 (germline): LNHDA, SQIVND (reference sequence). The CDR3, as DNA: TGTGCCAGTGGATGGACAGGACCTAACACTGAAGCTTTCTTT. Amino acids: CASGWTGPNTEAFF.

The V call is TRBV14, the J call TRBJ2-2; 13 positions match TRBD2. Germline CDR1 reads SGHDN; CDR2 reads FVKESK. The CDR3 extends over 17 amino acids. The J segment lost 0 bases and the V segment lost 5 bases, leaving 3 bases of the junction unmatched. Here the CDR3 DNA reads TGTGCCAGCAGCGAGACTAGCGGGAGGACGAACACCGGGGAGCTGTTTTTT. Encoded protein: CASSETSGRTNTGELFF.

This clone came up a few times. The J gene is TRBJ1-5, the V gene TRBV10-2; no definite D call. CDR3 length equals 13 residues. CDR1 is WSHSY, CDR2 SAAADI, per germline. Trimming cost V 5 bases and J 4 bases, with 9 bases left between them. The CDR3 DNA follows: TGCGCCAGCAGTTCAGACAATAATCAGCCCCAGCATTTT. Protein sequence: CASSSDNNQPQHF.

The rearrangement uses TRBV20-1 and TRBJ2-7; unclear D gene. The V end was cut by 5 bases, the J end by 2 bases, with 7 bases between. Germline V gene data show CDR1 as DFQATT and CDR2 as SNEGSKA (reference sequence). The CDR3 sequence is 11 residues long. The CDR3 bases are TGCAGTGCTGGCCCACCCTACGAGCAGTACTTC. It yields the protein CSAGPPYEQYF.

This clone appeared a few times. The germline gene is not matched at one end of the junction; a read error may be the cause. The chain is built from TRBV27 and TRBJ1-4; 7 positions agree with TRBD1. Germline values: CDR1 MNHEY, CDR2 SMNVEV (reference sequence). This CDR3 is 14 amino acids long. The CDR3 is CDSSPGRGDEKLFF. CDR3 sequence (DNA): TGTGACAGCAGTCCAGGCAGGGGGGACGAAAAACTGTTTTTT.

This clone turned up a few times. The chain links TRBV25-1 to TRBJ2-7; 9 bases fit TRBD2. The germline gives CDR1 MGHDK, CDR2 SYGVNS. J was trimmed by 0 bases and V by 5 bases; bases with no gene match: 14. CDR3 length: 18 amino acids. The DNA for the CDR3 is TGTGCCAGCAGTTATACAGGGGAGCCGGGACTAGCCTCCTACGAGCAGTACTTC. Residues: CASSYTGEPGLASYEQYF.

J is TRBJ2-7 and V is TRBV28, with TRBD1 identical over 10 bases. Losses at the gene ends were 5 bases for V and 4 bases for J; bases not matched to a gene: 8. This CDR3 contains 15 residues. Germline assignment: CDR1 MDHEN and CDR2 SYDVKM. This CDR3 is CASSIPGTGVYEQYF. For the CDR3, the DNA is TGTGCCAGCAGTATTCCCGGGACAGGGGTTTACGAGCAGTACTTC.

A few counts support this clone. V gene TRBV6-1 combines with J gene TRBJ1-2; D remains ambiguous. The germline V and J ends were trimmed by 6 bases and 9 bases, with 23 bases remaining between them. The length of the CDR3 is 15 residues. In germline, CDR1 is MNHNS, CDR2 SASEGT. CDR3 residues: CASRDHGQRGYCYTF. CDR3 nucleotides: TGTGCCAGCAGAGACCATGGTCAACGCGGATATTGCTACACCTTC.

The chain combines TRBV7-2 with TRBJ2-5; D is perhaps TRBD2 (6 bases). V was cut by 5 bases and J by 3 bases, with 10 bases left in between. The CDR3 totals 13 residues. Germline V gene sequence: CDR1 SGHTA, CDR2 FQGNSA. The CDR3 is CASSRGTEETQYF. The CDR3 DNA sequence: TGTGCCAGCAGCCGCGGGACGGAAGAGACCCAGTACTTC. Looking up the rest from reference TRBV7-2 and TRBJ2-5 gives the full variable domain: GAGVSQSPSNKVTEKGKDVELRCDPISGHTALYWYRQSLGQGLEFLIYFQGNSAPDKSGLPSDRFSAERTGGSVSTLTIQRTQQEDSAVYLCASSRGTEETQYFGPGTRLLVL.

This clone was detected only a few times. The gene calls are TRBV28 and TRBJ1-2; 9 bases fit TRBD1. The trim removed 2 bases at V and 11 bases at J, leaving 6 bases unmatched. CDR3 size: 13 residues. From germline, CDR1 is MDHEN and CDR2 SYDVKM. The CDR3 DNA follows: TGTGCCAGCAGTTTAGGCACAGGGGGCCCTTACACCTTC. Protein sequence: CASSLGTGGPYTF.

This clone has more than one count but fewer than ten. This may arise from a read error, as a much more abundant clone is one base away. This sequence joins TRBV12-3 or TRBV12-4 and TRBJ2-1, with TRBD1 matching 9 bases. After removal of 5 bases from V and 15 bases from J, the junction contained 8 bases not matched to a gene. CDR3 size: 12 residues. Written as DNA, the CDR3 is TGTGCCAGCAGTATGGCCGGGACAGGGTGGTTCTTC. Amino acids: CASSMAGTGWFF.

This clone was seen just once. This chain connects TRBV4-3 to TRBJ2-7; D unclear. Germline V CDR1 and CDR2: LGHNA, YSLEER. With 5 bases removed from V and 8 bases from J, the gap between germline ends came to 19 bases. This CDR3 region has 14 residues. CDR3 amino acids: CASSKFGGKYKQYF. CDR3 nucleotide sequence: TGCGCCAGCAGCAAGTTCGGCGGAAAATACAAGCAGTACTTC.

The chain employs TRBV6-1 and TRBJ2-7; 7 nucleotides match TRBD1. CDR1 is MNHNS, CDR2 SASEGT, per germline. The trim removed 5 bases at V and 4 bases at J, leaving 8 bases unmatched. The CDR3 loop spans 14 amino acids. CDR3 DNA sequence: TGTGCCAGCAGTAGTAGACAGGGTATATACGAGCAGTACGTC. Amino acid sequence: CASSSRQGIYEQYV.

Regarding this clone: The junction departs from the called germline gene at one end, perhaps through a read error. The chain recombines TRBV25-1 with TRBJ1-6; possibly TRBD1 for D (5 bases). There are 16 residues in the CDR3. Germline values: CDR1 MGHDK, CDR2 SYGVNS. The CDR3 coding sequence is TGTGCCAGCAGCGACGGGACGGTGAGATATAATTCATCCCTCCACTTT. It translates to CASSDGTVRYNSSLHF.

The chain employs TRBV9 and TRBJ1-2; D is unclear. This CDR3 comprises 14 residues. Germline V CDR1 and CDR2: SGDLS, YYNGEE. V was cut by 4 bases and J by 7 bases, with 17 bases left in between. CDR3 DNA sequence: TGTGCCAGCAGCCCTCGCGAAAGGGTGGCTGGCTACACCTTC. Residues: CASSPRERVAGYTF. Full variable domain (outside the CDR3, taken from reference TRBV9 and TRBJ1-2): DSGVTQTPKHLITATGQRVTLRCSPRSGDLSVYWYQQSLDQGLQFLIQYYNGEERAKGNILERFSAQQFPDLHSELNLSSLELGDSALYFCASSPRERVAGYTFGSGTRLTVV.

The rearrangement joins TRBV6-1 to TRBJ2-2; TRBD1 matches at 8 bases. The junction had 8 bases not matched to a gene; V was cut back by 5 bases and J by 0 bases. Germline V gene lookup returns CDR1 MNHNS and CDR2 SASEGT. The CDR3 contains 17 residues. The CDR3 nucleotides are TGTGCCAGCAGTCGCTCAACAGGGGGGACGAACACCGGGGAGCTGTTTTTT. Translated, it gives CASSRSTGGTNTGELFF.